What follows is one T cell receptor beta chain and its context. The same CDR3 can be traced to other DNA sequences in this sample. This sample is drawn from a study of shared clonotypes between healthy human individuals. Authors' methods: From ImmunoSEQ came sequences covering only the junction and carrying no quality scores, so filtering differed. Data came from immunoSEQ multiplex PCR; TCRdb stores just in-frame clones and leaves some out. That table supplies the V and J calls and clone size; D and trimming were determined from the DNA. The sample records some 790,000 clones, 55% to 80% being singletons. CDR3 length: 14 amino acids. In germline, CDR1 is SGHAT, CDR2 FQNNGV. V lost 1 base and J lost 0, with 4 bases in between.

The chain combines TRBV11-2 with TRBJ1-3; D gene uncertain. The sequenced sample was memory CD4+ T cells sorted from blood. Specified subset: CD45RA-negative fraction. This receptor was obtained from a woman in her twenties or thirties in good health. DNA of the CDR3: TGTGCCAGCAGCTTAGTTGCCTCTGGAAACACCATATATTTT. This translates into CASSLVASGNTIYF. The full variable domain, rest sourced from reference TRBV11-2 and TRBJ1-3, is EAGVAQSPRYKIIEKRQSVAFWCNPISGHATLYWYQQILGQGPKLLIQFQNNGVVDDSQLPKDRFSAERLKGVDSTLKIQPAKLEDSAVYLCASSLVASGNTIYFGEGSWLTVV.